One and the same sample provided the 11 T cell receptor beta chains below, sequenced in a study of cytomegalovirus exposure and HLA in healthy donors. The PCR ran on 60 Vbeta and 13 Jbeta primers. Profiled with immunoSEQ multiplex PCR; TCRdb holds only in-frame clones, not every one. This table holds around 130,000 clones, about 8.6% found once. Sequenced input: PBMCs. These receptors all come from a woman in her thirties or forties in good health and CMV-seropositive.

Judged by abundance, this clone is medium-sized. This chain uses TRBV14 with TRBJ1-2; 8 bases map to TRBD1. In germline, CDR1 is SGHDN, CDR2 FVKESK. CDR3 size: 13 residues. With 5 bases clipped from V and 8 bases from J, the junction kept 7 bases outside the gene matches. CDR3 in amino acids: CASSLTGGSGYTF. The CDR3 region has the DNA TGTGCCAGCAGCTTAACAGGGGGGAGCGGCTACACCTTC.

The chain links TRBV29-1 to TRBJ2-5, with TRBD2 as a possible D gene (6 bases). CDR1 and CDR2 from the germline V gene are SQVTM and ANQGSEA. The CDR3 length is 11 residues. The CDR3 DNA reads TGCAGTCTTGGGCGGGGTGAGACCCAGTACTTC. Translating it yields CSLGRGETQYF.

V is TRBV6-5 and J is TRBJ2-7, with D uncertain. Germline values: CDR1 MNHEY, CDR2 SVGAGI. The CDR3 sequence is 15 residues long. Between the trimmed V and J ends, which lost 5 bases and 5 bases, there was a span of 19 bases. CDR3 amino acids: CASSPDGLAEDEQYF. Written as DNA, the CDR3 is TGTGCCAGCAGTCCCGATGGTCTTGCAGAGGACGAGCAGTACTTC.

This clone was counted between two and nine times. The V gene is TRBV10-1, the J gene TRBJ2-7; tentatively, D is TRBD2 (5 bases). The V gene's germline CDR1 is WNHNN and CDR2 SYGVQD (reference sequence). The CDR3 runs 14 residues. V gave up 3 bases and J gave up 1 base, with 10 bases separating them. CDR3 nucleotides: TGCGCCAGCAGTGATGGAGGTTTTTCCTACGAGCAGTACTTC. This encodes CASSDGGFSYEQYF.

A few counts support this clone. V is TRBV5-4 and J is TRBJ2-5; D unresolved. Germline V gene sequence: CDR1 SGHNT, CDR2 YYREEE (reference sequence). The germline V and J ends were trimmed by 2 bases and 5 bases, with 7 bases remaining between them. The CDR3 sequence is 12 residues long. The CDR3 region has the DNA TGTGCCAGCAGCTTTGCCGGGGAGACCCAGTACTTC. Residues: CASSFAGETQYF.

This clone occurred a few times. The chain has TRBV7-2 and TRBJ1-2; D is uncertain. This CDR3 has 15 amino acids. Germline V lookup: CDR1 SGHTA, CDR2 FQGNSA. The V gene lost 5 bases and the J gene lost 4 bases, with 17 bases spanning the gap. Here the CDR3 reads CASSLTGGSSYGYTF. In nucleotides, the CDR3 is TGTGCCAGCAGCCTAACTGGCGGGAGTAGCTATGGCTACACCTTC.

A few counts support this clone. The rearrangement uses TRBV19 and TRBJ1-2; no reliable D call. This CDR3 contains 13 residues. Germline values: CDR1 LNHDA, CDR2 SQIVND (reference sequence). V shed 3 bases and J shed 5 bases, with 10 bases lying between them. The CDR3 DNA is TGTGCCAGTAGTATCCCCGGGTTGTATGGCTACACCTTC. Its translation is CASSIPGLYGYTF.

CDR3 DNA sequence: TGTGCCAGCGCGAATAGGAGGGACAGGGGCTACTATGGCTACACCTTC. Translated: CASANRRDRGYYGYTF. The chain uses TRBV7-2 and TRBJ1-2, with 10 bases identical to TRBD1. The germline V gene encodes CDR1 SGHTA and CDR2 FQGNSA. Unmatched junction bases numbered 12, after V lost 8 bases and J lost 3 bases. This CDR3 comprises 16 residues.

There are a few counts of this clone. This chain's CDR3 is CASSSNRQVNYGYTF. CDR3 coding DNA: TGTGCCAGCAGCTCGAACCGACAGGTTAACTATGGCTACACCTTC. The chain is built from TRBV9 and TRBJ1-2; D perhaps matches TRBD1 (6 bases). Germline lookup yields CDR1 SGDLS and CDR2 YYNGEE. Deletions cut 4 bases from V and 1 base from J, with 14 bases between. This CDR3 comprises 15 residues.

The V call is TRBV19, the J call TRBJ2-7; 7 bases align to TRBD2. Per germline, CDR1 LNHDA and CDR2 SQIVND (reference sequence). CDR3 length equals 14 residues. Trimming took 5 bases from V and 3 from J; bases not matched to a gene: 7. The CDR3: CASSLASGGYEQYF. CDR3 DNA sequence: TGTGCCAGTAGTCTCGCCTCGGGAGGCTACGAGCAGTACTTC.

This clone was counted only a few times. The chain uses TRBV19 and TRBJ1-2, with D unclear. The CDR3 is made up of 10 amino acids. Germline-derived CDR1 and CDR2 are LNHDA and SQIVND (reference sequence). Trimming removed 5 bases from V and 8 bases from J, with 6 bases in between. This CDR3 is CASSPLGYTF. The DNA for the CDR3 is TGTGCCAGTAGTCCGCTAGGCTACACCTTC.